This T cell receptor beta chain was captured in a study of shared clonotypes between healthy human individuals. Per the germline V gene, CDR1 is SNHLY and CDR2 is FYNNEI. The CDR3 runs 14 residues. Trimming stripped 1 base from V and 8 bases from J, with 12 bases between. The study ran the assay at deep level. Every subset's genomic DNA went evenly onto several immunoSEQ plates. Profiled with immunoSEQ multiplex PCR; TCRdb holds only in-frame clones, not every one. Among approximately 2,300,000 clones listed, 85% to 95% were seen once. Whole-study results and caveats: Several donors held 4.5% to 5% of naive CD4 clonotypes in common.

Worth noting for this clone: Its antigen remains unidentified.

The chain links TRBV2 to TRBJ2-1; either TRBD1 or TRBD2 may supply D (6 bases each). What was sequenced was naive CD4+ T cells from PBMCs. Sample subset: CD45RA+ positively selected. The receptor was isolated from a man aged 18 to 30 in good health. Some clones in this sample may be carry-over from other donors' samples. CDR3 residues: CASSEGRGRDEQFF. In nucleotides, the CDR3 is TGTGCCAGCAGTGAAGGTCGGGGGCGGGATGAGCAGTTCTTC.